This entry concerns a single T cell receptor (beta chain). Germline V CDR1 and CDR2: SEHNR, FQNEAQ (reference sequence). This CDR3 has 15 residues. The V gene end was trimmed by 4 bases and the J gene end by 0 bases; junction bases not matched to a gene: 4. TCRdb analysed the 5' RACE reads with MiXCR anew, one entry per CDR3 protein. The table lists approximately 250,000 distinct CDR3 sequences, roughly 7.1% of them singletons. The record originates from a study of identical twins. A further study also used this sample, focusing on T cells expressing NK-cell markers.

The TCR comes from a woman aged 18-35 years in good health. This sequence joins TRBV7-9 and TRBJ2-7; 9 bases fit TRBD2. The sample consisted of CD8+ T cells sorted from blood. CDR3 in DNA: TGTGCCAGCAGCTCAGGACTAGCGAGCTCCTACGAGCAGTACTTC. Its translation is CASSSGLASSYEQYF.